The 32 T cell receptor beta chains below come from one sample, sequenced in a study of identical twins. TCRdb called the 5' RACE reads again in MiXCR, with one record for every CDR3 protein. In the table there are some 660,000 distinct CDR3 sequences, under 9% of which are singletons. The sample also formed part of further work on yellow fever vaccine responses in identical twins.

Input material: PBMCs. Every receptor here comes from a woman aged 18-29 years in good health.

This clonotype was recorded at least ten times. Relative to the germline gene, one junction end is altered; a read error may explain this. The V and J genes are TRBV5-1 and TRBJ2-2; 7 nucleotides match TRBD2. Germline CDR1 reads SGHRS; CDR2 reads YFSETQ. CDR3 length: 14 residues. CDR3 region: CASSLGTTGRELFF. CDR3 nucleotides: TGCGCCAGCAGTTTGGGGACTACCGGTCGGGAGCTGTTTTTT.

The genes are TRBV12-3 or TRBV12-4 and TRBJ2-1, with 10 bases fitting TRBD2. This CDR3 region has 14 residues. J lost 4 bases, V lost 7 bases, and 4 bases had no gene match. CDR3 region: CASIRLAGYNEQFF. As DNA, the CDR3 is TGTGCCAGCATCAGACTAGCGGGTTACAATGAGCAGTTCTTC.

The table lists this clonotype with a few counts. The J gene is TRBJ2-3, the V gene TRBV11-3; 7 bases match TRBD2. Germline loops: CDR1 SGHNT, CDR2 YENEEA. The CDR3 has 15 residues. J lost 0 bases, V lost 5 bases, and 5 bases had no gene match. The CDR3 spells CASSITSASTDTQYF. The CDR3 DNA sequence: TGTGCCAGCAGCATAACTAGCGCTAGCACAGATACGCAGTATTTT. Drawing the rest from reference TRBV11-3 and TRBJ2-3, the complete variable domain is EAGVVQSPRYKIIEKKQPVAFWCNPISGHNTLYWYLQNLGQGPELLIRYENEEAVDDSQLPKDRFSAERLKGVDSTLKIQPAELGDSAVYLCASSITSASTDTQYFGPGTRLTVL.

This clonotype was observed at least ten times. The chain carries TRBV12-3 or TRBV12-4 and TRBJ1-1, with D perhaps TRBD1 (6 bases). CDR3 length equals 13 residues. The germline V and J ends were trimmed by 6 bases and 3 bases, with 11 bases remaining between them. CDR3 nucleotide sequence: TGTGCCAGCAGCAGGACAGAGTACACTGAAGCTTTCTTT. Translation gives CASSRTEYTEAFF.

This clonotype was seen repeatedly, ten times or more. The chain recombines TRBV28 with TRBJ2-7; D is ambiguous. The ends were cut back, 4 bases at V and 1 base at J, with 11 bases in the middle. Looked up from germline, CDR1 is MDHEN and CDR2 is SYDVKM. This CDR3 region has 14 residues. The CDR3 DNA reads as TGTGCCAGCAGTTCGATGCGGAAGTCCTACGAGCAGTACTTC. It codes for CASSSMRKSYEQYF.

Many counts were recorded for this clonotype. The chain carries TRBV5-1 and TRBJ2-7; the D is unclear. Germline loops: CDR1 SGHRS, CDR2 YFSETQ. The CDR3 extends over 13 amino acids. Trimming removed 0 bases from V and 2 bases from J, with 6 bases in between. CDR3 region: CASSLVGPYEQYF. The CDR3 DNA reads TGCGCCAGCAGCTTGGTGGGTCCCTACGAGCAGTACTTC.

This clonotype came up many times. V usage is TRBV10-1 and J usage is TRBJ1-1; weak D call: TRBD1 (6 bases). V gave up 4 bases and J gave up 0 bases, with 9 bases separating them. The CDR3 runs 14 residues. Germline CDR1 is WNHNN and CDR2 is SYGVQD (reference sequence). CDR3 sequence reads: CASSAGTMNTEAFF. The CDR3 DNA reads TGCGCCAGCAGTGCCGGGACAATGAACACTGAAGCTTTCTTT.

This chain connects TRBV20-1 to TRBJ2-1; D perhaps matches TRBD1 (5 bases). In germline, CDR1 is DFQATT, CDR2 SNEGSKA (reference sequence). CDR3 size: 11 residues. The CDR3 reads CTRGRGGEQFF. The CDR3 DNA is TGCACCCGAGGAAGGGGCGGAGAGCAGTTCTTC.

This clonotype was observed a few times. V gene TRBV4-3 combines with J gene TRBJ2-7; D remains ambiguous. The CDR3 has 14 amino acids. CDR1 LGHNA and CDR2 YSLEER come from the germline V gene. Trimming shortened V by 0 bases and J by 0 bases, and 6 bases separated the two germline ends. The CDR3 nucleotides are TGCGCCAGCAGCCAAGATACGGTCTCCTACGAGCAGTACTTC. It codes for CASSQDTVSYEQYF.

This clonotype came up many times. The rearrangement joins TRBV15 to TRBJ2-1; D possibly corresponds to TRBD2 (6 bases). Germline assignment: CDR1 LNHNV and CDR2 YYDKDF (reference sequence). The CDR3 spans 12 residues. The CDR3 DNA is TGTGCGGTGGCGGGGATCTACAATGAGCAGTTCTTC. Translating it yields CAVAGIYNEQFF.

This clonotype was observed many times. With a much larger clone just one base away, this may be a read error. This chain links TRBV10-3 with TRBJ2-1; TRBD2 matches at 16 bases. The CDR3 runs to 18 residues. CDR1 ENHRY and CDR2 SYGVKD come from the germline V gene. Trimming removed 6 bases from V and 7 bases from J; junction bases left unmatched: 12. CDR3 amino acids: CAIRAGTSGGANWNEQFF. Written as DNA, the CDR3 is TGTGCCATCAGAGCCGGGACTAGCGGGGGGGCAAACTGGAATGAGCAGTTCTTC.

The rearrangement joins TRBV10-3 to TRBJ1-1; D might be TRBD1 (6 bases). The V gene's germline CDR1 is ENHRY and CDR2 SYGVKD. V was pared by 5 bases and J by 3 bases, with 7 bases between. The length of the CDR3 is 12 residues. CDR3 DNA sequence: TGTGCCATCAGTTCAGGGGACACTGAAGCTTTCTTT. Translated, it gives CAISSGDTEAFF.

The CDR3 region is CSASPDFYNEQFF. CDR3 bases: TGCAGTGCTAGTCCTGACTTCTACAATGAGCAGTTCTTC. The chain recombines TRBV20-1 with TRBJ2-1; D is undetermined. This CDR3 contains 13 residues. Germline CDR1 and CDR2: DFQATT and SNEGSKA (reference sequence). V shed 3 bases and J shed 3 bases, with 9 bases lying between them.

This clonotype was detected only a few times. Written as DNA, the CDR3 is TGTGCCAGCAGTTTAATGGGGCAGTACTACGAGCAGTACTTC. Protein product: CASSLMGQYYEQYF. This chain joins TRBV12-3 or TRBV12-4 and TRBJ2-7; a possible D gene is TRBD1 (5 bases). V lost 2 bases to trimming and J lost 3 bases, with 11 bases between them. The CDR3 is made up of 14 amino acids.

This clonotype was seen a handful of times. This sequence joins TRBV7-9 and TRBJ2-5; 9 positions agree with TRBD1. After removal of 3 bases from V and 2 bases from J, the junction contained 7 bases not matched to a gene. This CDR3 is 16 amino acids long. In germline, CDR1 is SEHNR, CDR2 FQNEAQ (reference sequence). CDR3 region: CASSLVGQGGQETQYF. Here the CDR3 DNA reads TGTGCCAGCAGCTTGGTGGGACAGGGCGGGCAAGAGACCCAGTACTTC.

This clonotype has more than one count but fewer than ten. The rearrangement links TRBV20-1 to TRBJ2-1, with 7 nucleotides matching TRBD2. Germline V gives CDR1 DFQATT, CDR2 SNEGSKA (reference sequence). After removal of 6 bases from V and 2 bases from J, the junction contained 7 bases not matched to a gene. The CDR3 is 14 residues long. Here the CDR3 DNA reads TGCAGTGCCCGAGCGGGGAGGACCTACAATGAGCAGTTCTTC. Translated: CSARAGRTYNEQFF.

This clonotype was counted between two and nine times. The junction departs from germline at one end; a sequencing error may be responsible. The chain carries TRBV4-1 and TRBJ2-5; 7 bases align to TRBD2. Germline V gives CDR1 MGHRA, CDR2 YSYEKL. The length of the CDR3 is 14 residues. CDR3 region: CASSARIGLVAQNF. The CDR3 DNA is TGCGCCAGCAGCGCGAGAATTGGACTAGTTGCCCAAAACTTC.

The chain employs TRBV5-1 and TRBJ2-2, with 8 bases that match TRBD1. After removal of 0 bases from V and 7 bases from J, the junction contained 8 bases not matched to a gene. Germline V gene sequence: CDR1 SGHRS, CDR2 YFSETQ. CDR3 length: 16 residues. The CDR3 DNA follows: TGCGCCAGCAGCTTGGCGGCAGGGGGCTTTGTCGGGGAGCTGTTTTTT. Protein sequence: CASSLAAGGFVGELFF.

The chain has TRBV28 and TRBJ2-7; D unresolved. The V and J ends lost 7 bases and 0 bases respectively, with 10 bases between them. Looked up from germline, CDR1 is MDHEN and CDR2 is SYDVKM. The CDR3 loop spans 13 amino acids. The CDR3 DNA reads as TGTGCCAGCACTGACTCGCTCTCCTACGAGCAGTACTTC. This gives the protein CASTDSLSYEQYF.

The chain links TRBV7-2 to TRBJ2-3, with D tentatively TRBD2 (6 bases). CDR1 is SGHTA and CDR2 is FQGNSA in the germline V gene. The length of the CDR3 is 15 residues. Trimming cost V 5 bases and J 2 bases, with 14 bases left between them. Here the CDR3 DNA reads TGTGCCAGCAGCAGGGAGGCGGGACTCACAGATACGCAGTATTTT. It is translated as CASSREAGLTDTQYF. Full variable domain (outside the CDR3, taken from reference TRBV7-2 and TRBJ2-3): GAGVSQSPSNKVTEKGKDVELRCDPISGHTALYWYRQSLGQGLEFLIYFQGNSAPDKSGLPSDRFSAERTGGSVSTLTIQRTQQEDSAVYLCASSREAGLTDTQYFGPGTRLTVL.

The CDR3 bases are TGTGCCAGCAGCCTTAGCGGGAGTAGATACAATGAGCAGTTCTTC. This codes for CASSLSGSRYNEQFF. The chain is built from TRBV7-2 and TRBJ2-1, with 9 bases lining up with TRBD2. Germline trimming cut 5 bases from V and 4 bases from J; bases unmatched to any gene: 6. This CDR3 comprises 15 residues. The V gene's germline CDR1 is SGHTA and CDR2 FQGNSA.

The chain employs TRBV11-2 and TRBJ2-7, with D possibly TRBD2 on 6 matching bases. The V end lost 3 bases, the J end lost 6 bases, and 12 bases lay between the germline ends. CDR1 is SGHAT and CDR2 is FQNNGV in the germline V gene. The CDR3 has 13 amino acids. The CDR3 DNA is TGTGCCAGCAGCTTCCCGAGGAGGGCCGAGCAGTACTTC. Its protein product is CASSFPRRAEQYF.

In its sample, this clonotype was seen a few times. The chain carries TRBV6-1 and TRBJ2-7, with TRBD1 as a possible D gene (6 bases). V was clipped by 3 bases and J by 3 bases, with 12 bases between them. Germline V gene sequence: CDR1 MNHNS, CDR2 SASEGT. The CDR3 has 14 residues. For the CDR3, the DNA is TGTGCCAGCAGTGAGCGCCCAGGGGTCTACGAGCAGTACTTC. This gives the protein CASSERPGVYEQYF.

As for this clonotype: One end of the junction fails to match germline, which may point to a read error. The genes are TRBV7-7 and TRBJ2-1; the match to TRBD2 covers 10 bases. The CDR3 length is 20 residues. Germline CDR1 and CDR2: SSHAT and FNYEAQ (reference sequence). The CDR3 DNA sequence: TGTGCTAGCAGCGAACGACTAGCGGGCCCCAAAGGAAGGTCTTACAATGAGCAGTTCTTC. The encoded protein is CASSERLAGPKGRSYNEQFF. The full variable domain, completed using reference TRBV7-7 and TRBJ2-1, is GAGVSQSPRYKVTKRGQDVTLRCDPISSHATLYWYQQALGQGPEFLTYFNYEAQPDKSGLPSDRFSAERPEGSISTLTIQRTEQRDSAMYRCASSERLAGPKGRSYNEQFFGPGTRLTVL.

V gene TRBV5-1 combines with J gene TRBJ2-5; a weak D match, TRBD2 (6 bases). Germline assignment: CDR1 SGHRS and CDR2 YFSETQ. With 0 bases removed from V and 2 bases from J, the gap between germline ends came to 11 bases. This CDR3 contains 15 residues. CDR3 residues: CASSLGSSGQETQYF. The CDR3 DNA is TGCGCCAGCAGCTTGGGGAGTAGCGGACAAGAGACCCAGTACTTC.

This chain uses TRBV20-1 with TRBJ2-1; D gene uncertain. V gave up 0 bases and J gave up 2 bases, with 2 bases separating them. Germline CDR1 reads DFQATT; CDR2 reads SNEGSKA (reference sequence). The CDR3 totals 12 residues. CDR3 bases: TGCAGTGCTAGAGATCCCTACAATGAGCAGTTCTTC. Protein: CSARDPYNEQFF.

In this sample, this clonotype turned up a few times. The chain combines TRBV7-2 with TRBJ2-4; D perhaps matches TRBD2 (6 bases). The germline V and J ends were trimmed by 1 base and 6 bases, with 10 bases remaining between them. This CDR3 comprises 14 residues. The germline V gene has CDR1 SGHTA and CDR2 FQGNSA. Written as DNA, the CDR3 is TGTGCCAGCAGCTTAGTACGGGAGACAAACATTCAGTACTTC. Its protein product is CASSLVRETNIQYF. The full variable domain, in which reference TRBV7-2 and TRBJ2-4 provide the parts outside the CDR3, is GAGVSQSPSNKVTEKGKDVELRCDPISGHTALYWYRQSLGQGLEFLIYFQGNSAPDKSGLPSDRFSAERTGGSVSTLTIQRTQQEDSAVYLCASSLVRETNIQYFGAGTRLSVL.

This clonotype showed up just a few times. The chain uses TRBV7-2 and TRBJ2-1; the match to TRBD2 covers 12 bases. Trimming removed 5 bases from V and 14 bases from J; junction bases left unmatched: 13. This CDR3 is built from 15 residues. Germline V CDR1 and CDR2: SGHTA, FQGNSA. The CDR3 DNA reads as TGTGCCAGCAGCGTAGGGGGGGGGCCTAGCGGGAGGGAGTTCTTC. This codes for CASSVGGGPSGREFF.

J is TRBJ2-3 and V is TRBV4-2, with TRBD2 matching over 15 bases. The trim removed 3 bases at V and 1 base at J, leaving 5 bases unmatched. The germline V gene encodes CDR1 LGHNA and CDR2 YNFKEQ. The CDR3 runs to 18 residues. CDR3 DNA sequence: TGTGCCAGCAGCCACGGGACTAGCGGGGGGTTTGGCACAGATACGCAGTATTTT. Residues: CASSHGTSGGFGTDTQYF.

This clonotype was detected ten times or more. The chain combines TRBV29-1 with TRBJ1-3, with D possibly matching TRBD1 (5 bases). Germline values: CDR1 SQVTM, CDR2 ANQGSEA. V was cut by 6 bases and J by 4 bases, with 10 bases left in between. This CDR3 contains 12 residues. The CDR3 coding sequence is TGCAGCGTACCGGGGCCCGGAAACACCATATATTTT. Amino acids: CSVPGPGNTIYF.

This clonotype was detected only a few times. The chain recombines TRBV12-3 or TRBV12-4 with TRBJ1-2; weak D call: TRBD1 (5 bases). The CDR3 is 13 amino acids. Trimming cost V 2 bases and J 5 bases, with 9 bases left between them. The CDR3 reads CASSLNRSYGYTF. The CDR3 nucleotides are TGTGCCAGCAGTTTAAACAGGTCGTATGGCTACACCTTC.

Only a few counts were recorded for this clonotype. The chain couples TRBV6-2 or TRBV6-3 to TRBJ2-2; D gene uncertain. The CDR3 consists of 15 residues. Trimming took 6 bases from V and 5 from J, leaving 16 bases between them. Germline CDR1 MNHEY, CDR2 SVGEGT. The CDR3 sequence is CASSPLSGGTGELFF. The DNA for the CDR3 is TGTGCCAGCAGCCCGTTATCAGGCGGTACCGGGGAGCTGTTTTTT.